This T cell receptor beta chain was captured by sequencing in a study of shared clonotypes between healthy human individuals. About the study: Sampling drew on donors who were a couple of women and a few men aged 18 to 49.

Each subset's genomic DNA was split evenly across several immunoSEQ plates. Sequenced by immunoSEQ multiplex PCR; TCRdb stores in-frame clones only, minus some. There are 2 million to 2.5 million clones in the sample; about nine tenths occur only once, and about 0.36% lies in the top ten. CDR1 SEHNR and CDR2 FQNEAQ come from the germline V gene (reference sequence). The V end was cut by 1 base, the J end by 1 base, with 4 bases between. CDR3 size: 14 residues. With respect to this clone: The same CDR3 arises from other DNA sequences in this sample as well.

The chain is built from TRBV7-9 and TRBJ1-4; unclear D gene. The sample comprised naive CD4+ T cells from PBMCs. Subset here: CD45RA+ positively selected. This TCR was sampled from a man between 18 and 29 years old in good health. Some clones in this sample may be carry-over from other donors' samples. CDR3 nucleotide sequence: TGTGCCAGCAGCTTAGGGAGAACTAATGAAAAACTGTTTTTT. This translates into CASSLGRTNEKLFF.